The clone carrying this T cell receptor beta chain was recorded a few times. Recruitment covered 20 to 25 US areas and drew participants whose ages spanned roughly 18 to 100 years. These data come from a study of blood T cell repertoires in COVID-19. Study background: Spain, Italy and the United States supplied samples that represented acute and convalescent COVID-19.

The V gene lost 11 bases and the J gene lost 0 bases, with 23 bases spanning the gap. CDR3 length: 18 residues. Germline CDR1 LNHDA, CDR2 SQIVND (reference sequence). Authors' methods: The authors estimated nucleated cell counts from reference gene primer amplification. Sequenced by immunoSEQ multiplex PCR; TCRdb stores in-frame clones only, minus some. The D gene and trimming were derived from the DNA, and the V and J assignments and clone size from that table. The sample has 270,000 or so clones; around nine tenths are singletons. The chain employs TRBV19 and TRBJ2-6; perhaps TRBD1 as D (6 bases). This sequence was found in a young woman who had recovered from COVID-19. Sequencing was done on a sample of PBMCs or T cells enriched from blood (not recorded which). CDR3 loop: CAGIPSDRVDSGANVLTF. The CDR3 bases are TGTGCCGGAATACCATCGGACAGAGTCGACTCTGGGGCCAACGTCCTGACTTTC. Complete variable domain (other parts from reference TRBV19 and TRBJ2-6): DGGITQSPKYLFRKEGQNVTLSCEQNLNHDAMYWYRQDPGQGLRLIYYSQIVNDFQKGDIAEGYSVSREKKESFPLTVTSAQKNPTAFYLCAGIPSDRVDSGANVLTFGAGSRLTVL.